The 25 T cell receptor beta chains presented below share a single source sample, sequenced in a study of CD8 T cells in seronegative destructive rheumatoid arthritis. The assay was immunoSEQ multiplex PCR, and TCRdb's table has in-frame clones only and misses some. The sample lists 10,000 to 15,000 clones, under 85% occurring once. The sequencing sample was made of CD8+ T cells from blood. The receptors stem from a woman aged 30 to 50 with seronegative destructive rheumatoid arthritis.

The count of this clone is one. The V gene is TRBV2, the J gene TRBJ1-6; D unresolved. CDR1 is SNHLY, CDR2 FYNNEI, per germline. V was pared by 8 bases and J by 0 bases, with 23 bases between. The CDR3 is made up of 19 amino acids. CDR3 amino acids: CASWSWETTENSYNSPLHF. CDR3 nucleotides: TGTGCCAGCTGGAGCTGGGAGACCACCGAAAACTCCTATAATTCACCCCTCCACTTT.

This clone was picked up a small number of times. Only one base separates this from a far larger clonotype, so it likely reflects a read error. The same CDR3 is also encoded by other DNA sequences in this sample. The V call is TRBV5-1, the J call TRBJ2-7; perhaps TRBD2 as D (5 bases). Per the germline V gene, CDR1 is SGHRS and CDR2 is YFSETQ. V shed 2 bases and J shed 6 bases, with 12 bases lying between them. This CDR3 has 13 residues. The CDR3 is CASSLMGGGEQYF. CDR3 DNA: TGCGCCAGCAGCTTAATGGGTGGAGGCGAGCAGTACTTC.

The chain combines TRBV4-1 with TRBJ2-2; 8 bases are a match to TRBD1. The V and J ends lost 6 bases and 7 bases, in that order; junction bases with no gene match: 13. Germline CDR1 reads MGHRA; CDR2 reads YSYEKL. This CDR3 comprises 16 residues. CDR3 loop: CASRISDRVGGGELFF. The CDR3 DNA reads TGCGCCAGCAGGATATCGGACAGGGTCGGAGGCGGGGAGCTGTTTTTT.

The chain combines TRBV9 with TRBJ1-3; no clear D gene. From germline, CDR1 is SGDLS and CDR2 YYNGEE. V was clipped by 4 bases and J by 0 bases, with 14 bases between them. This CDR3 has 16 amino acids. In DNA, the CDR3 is TGTGCCAGCAGCCCCATAGTTGCCGGCTCTGGAAACACCATATATTTT. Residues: CASSPIVAGSGNTIYF.

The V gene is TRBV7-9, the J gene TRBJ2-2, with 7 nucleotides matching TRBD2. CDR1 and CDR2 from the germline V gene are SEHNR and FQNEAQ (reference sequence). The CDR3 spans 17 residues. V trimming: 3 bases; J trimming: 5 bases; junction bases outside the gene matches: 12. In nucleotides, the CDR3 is TGTGCCAGCAGCTTTGGACTAGGTCGGGGGGATACCGGGGAGCTGTTTTTT. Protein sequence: CASSFGLGRGDTGELFF.

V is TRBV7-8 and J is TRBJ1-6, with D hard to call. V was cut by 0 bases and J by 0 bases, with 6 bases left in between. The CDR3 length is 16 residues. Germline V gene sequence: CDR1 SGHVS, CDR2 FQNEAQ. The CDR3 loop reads CASSLATVSYNSPLHF. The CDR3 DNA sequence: TGTGCCAGCAGCTTAGCTACGGTCTCCTATAATTCACCCCTCCACTTT.

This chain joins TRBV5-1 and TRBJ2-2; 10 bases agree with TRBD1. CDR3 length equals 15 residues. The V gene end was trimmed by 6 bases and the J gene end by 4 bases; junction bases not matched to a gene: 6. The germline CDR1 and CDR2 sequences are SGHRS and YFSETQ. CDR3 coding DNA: TGCGCCAGCATGGGACAGGGGAGGGCCACCGGGGAGCTGTTTTTT. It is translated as CASMGQGRATGELFF.

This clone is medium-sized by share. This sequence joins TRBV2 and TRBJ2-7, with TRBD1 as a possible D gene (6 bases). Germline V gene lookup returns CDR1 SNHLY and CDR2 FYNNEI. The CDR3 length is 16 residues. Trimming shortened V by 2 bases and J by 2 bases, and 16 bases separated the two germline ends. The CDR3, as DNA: TGTGCCAGCAGTGAATGGGTGGGGGACACACCCTACGAGCAGTACGTC. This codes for CASSEWVGDTPYEQYV.

CDR3 DNA sequence: TGTGCCAGCTCACCAGCGGACAACCCCTACGAGCAGTACTTC. It translates to CASSPADNPYEQYF. This rearrangement joins TRBV18 to TRBJ2-7; a possible D gene is TRBD1 (5 bases). The CDR3 spans 14 residues. Looked up from germline, CDR1 is KGHSH and CDR2 is LQKENI. Between the trimmed V and J ends, which lost 2 bases and 2 bases, there was a span of 10 bases.

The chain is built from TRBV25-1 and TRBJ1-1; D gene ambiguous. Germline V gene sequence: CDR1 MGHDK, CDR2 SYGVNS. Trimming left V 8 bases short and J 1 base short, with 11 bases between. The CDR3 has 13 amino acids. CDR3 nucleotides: TGTGCCAGCTTAGACTTTCAGAACACTGAAGCTTTCTTT. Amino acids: CASLDFQNTEAFF.

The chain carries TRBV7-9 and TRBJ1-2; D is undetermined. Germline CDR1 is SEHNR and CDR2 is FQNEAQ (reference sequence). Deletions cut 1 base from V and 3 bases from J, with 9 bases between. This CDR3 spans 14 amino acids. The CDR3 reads CASSLDADYYGYTF. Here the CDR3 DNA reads TGTGCCAGCAGCTTAGATGCGGACTACTATGGCTACACCTTC.

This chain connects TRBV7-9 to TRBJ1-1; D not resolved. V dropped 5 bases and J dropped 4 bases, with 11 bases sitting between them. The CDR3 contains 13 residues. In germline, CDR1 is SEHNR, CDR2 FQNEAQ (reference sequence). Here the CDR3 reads CASSGGGGTEAFF. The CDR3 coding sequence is TGTGCCAGCAGCGGCGGCGGTGGCACTGAAGCTTTCTTT.

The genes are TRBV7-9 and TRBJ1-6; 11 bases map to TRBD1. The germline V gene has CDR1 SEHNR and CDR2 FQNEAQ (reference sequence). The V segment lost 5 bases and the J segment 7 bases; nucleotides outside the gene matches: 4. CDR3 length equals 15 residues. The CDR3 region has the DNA TGTGCCAGCAGCCCTCGGGACAGGGGGAATTCACCCCTCCACTTT. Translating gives CASSPRDRGNSPLHF.

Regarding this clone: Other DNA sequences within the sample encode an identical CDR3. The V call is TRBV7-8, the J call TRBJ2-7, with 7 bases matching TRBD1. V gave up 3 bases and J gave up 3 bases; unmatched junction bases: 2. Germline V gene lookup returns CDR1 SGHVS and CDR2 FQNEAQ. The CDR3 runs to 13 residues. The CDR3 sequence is CASSFNRGYEQYF. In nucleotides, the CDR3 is TGTGCCAGCAGCTTTAACAGGGGCTACGAGCAGTACTTC.

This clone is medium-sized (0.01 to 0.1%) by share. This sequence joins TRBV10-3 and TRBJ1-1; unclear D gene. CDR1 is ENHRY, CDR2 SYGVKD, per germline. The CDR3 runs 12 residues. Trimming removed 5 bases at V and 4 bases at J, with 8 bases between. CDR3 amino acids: CAISQAGTEAFF. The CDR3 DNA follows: TGTGCCATCAGTCAGGCCGGCACTGAAGCTTTCTTT.

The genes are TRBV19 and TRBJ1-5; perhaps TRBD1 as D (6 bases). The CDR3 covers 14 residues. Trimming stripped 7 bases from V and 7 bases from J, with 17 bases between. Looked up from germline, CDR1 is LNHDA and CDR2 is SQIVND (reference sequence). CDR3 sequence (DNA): TGTGCCAGTAAAGGAGGACAGTCCCTACAGCCCCAGCATTTT. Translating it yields CASKGGQSLQPQHF. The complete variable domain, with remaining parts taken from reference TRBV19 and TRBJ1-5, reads DGGITQSPKYLFRKEGQNVTLSCEQNLNHDAMYWYRQDPGQGLRLIYYSQIVNDFQKGDIAEGYSVSREKKESFPLTVTSAQKNPTAFYLCASKGGQSLQPQHFGDGTRLSIL.

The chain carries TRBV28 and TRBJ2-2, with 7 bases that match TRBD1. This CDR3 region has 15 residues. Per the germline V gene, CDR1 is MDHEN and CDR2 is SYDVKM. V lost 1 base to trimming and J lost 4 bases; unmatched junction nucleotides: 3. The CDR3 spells CASSLSDRVTGELFF. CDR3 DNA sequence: TGTGCCAGCAGTTTATCCGACAGGGTCACCGGGGAGCTGTTTTTT.

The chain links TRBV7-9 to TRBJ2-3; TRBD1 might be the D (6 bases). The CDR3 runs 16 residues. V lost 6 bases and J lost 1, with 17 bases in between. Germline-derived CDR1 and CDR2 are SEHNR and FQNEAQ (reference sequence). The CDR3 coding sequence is TGTGCCAGCAGAATAGGGGGAAGAGGAGGCACAGATACGCAGTATTTT. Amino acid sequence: CASRIGGRGGTDTQYF.

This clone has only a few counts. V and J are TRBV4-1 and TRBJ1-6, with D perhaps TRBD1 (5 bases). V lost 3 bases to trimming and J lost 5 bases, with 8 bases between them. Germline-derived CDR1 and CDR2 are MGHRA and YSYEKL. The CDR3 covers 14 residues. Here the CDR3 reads CASSQKGDNSPLHF. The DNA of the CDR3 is TGCGCCAGCAGCCAGAAAGGGGATAATTCACCCCTCCACTTT.

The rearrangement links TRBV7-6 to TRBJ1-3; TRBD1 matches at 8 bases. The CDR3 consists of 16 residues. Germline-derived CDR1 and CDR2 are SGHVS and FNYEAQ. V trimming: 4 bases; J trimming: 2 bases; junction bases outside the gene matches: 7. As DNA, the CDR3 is TGTGCCAGCAGCTACTTAGCAGGGGGCCCTGGAAACACCATATATTTT. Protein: CASSYLAGGPGNTIYF.

The CDR3, as DNA: TGCGCCAGCAGCCGGGACAGGGATACAAACACCATATATTTT. Its protein product is CASSRDRDTNTIYF. V usage is TRBV5-1 and J usage is TRBJ1-3, with 9 bases matching TRBD1. After removal of 4 bases from V and 6 bases from J, the junction contained 5 bases not matched to a gene. The germline CDR1 and CDR2 sequences are SGHRS and YFSETQ. This CDR3 region has 14 residues.

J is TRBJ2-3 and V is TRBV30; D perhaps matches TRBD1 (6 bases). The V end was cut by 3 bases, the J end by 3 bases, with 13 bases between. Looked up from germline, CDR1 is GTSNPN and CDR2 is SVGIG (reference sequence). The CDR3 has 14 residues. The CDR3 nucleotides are TGTGCCTGGAGCCGCCCCAGGGGTACAGATACGCAGTATTTT. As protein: CAWSRPRGTDTQYF.

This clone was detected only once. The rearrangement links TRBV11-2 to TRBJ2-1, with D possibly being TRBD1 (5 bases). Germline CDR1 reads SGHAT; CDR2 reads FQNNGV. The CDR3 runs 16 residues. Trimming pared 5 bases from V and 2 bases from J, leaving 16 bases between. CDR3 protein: CASSQLQAIPYNEQFF. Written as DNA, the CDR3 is TGTGCCAGCAGCCAACTACAGGCGATCCCCTACAATGAGCAGTTCTTC.

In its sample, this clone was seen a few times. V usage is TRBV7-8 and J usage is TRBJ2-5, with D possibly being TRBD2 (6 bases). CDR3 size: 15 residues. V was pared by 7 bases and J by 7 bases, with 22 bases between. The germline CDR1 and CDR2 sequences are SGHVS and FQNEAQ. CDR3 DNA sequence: TGTGCCAGCACGCAAATCACGGCGGGACTTTCGACCCAGTACTTC. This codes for CASTQITAGLSTQYF.

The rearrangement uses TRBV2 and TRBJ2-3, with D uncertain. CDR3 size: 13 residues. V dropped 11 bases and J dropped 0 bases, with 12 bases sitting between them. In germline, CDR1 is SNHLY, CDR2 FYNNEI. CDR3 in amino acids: CASWAASTDTQYF. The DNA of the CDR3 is TGTGCCTCCTGGGCAGCAAGCACAGATACGCAGTATTTT.